This T cell receptor beta chain was profiled in a study of cytotoxic CD8 clonotypes in ibrutinib-treated CLL. Sequencing was designed to attain a depth spanning 1 in 200,000 to 1 in 1 million T cells. Using immunoSEQ multiplex PCR, the repertoire was profiled, and TCRdb retains in-frame clones only, with some absent. This table holds 150,000 to 200,000 clones, about 88% found once. Of note for this clone: As yet, its antigen is unknown.

The CDR3 totals 16 residues. Germline V gives CDR1 MNHEY, CDR2 SMNVEV (reference sequence). The ends were cut back, 3 bases at V and 6 bases at J, with 17 bases in the middle. Study-wide findings and caveats: At ibrutinib response, clonality increased, and at progression it declined back toward baseline. Public clonotypes, found uncommonly, either contracted or stayed stable on treatment.

The TCR was taken from a human donor with chronic lymphocytic leukemia. This material consisted of PBMCs, taken at disease progression, from a patient treated with ibrutinib. The chain joins TRBV27 to TRBJ2-2; D may correspond to TRBD1 or TRBD2 (5 bases each). The CDR3 DNA follows: TGTGCCAGCAGTTTTCTACTCAGGGCGGGTGCCGGGGAGCTGTTTTTT. It codes for CASSFLLRAGAGELFF.